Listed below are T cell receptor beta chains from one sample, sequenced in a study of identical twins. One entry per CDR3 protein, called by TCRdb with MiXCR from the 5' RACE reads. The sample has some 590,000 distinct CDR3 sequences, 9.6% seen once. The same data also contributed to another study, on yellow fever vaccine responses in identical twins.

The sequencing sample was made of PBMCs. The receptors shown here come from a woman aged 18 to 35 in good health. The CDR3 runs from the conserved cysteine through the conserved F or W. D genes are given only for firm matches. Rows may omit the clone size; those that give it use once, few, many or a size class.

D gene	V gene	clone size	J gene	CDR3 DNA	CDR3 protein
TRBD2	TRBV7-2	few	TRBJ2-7	TGTGCCAGCAGCTTATTAGCGGGAGGGCCCGCCTACGAGCAGTACTTC	CASSLLAGGPAYEQYF
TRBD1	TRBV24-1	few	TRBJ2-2	TGTGCCACCAGTGATACAAGACAGGGGGCGACCGGGGAGCTGTTTTTT	CATSDTRQGATGELFF
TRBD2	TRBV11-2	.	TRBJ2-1	TGTGCCAGCAGCTTAGTAGCGGCGGGACTAGCGGGAACCAATGAGCAGTTCTTC	CASSLVAAGLAGTNEQFF
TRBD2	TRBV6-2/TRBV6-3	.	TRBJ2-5	TGTGCCAGCAGTTACTCAAGACGGTCTAGCGGGAAGTGGGAGACCCAGTACTTC	CASSYSRRSSGKWETQYF
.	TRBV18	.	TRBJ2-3	TGTGCCAGCTCACCATACACCACAGATACGCAGTATTTT	CASSPYTTDTQYF
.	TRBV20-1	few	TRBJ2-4	TGCAGTGCTAGAGATCGGGGGTGGAACATTCAGTACTTC	CSARDRGWNIQYF
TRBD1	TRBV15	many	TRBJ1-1	TGTGCCACCAGCCGACGACAGGGTTGGACTGAAGCTTTCTTT	CATSRRQGWTEAFF
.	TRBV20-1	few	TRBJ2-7	TGCAGTGCTAGAGATGGGCGAGACCCTAACTACGAGCAGTACTTC	CSARDGRDPNYEQYF
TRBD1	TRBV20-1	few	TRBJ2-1	TGCAGTGCTAGAAGGACAGGGGGCCGTAGTGAGCAGTTCTTC	CSARRTGGRSEQFF
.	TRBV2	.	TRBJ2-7	TGTGCCGGAGGACTCTCCTACGAGCAGTACTTC	CAGGLSYEQYF
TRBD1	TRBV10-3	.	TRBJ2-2	TGTGCCATCAGTGACAGGGGGTCGAACACCGGGGAGCTGTTTTTT	CAISDRGSNTGELFF